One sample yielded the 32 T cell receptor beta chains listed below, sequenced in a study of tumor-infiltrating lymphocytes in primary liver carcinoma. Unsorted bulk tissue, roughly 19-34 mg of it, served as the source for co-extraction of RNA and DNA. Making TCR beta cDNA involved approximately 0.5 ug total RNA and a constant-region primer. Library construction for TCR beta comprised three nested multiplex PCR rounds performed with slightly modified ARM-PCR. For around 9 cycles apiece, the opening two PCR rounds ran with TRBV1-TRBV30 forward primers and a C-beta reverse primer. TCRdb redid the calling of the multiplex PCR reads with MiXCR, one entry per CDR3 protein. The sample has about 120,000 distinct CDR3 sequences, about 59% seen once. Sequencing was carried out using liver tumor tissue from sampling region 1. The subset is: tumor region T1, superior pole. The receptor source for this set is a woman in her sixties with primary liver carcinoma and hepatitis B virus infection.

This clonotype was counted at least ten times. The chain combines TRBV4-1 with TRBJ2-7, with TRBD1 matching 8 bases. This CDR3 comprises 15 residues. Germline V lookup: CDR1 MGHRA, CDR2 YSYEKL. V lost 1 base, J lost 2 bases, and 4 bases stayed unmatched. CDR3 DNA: TGCGCCAGCAGCCAAGGACAGGGGTCGACCTACGAGCAGTACTTC. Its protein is CASSQGQGSTYEQYF.

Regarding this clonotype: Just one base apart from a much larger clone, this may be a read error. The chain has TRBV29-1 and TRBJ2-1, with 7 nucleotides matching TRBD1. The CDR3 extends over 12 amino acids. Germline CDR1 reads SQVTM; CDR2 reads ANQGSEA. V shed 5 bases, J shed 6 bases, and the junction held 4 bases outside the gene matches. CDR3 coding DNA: TGCAGCGTTTTGTCAGGGGGCAATGAGCAGTTCTTC. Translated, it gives CSVLSGGNEQFF.

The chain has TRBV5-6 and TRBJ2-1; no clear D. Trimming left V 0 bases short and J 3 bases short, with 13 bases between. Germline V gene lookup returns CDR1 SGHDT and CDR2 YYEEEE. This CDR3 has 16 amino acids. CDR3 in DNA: TGTGCCAGCAGCTTGGAATCCTCTACCAGCTACAATGAGCAGTTCTTC. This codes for CASSLESSTSYNEQFF.

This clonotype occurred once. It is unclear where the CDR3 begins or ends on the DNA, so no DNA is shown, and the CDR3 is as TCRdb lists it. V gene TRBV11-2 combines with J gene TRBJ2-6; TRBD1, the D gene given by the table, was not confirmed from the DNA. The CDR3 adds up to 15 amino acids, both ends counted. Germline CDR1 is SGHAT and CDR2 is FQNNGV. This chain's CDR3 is CASSLWGAGANILTF.

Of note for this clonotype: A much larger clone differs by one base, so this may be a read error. The CDR3 DNA reads TGTGCCAGATCTAGCGACTCCAAGCAGTTCTTC. Translated, it gives CARSSDSKQFF. The chain carries TRBV6-5 and TRBJ2-1; a weak D match, TRBD2 (6 bases). With 9 bases removed from V and 11 bases from J, the gap between germline ends came to 14 bases. Per germline, CDR1 MNHEY and CDR2 SVGAGI. CDR3 length: 11 amino acids.

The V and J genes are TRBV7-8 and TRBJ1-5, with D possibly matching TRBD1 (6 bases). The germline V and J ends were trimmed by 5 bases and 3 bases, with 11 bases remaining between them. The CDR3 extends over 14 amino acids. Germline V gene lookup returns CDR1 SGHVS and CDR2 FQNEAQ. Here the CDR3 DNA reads TGTGCCAGCAGCCCTGGACAGAACAATCAGCCCCAGCATTTT. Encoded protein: CASSPGQNNQPQHF.

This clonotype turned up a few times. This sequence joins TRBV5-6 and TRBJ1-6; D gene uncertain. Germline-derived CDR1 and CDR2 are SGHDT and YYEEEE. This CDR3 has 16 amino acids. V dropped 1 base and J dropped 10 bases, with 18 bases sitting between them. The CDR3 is CASSLYSVSSNSPLHF. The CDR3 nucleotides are TGTGCCAGCAGCTTGTACAGTGTCTCTTCTAACTCACCCCTCCACTTT.

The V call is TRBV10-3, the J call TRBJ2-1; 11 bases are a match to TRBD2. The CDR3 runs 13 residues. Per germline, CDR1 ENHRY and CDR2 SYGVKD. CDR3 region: CDVELAGANEQFF. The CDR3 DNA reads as TGTGACGTCGAACTAGCGGGAGCCAATGAGCAGTTCTTC.

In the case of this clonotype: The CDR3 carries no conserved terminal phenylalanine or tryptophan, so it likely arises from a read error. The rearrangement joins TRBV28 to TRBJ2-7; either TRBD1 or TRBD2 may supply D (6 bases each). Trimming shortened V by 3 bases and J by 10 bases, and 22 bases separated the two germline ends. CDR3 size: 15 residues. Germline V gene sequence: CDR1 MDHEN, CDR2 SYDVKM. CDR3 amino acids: CASSFPGAGRALQYI. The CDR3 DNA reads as TGTGCCAGCAGTTTCCCGGGGGCAGGGAGAGCTCTTCAGTACATC.

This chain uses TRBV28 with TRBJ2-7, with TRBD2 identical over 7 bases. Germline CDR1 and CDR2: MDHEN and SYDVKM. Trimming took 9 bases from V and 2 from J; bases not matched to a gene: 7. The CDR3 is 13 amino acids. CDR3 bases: TGTGCCAGTCGGGGGACTAAGACCTACGAGCAGTACTTC. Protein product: CASRGTKTYEQYF.

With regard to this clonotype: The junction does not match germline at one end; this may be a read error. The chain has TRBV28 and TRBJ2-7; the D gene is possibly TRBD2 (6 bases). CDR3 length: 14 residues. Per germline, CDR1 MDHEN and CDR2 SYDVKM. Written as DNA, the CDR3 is TGTGCCAGCATCCCCGGGACTGCGCCCTACGATCAGTACTTC. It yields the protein CASIPGTAPYDQYF.

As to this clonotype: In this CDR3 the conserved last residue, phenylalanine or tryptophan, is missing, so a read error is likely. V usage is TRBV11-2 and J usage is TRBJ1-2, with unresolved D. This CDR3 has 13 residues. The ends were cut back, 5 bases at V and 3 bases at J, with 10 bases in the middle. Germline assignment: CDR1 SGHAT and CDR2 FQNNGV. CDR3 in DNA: TGTGCCAGCAGCCTAGCCGGGGACTATGGCTACACCCTC. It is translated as CASSLAGDYGYTL.

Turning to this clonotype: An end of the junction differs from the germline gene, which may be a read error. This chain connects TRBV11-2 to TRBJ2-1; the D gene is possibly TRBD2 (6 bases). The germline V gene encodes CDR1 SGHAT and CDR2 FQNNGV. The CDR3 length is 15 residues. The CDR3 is CVSSPRGAGVNEQFF. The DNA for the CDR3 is TGTGTCAGCAGCCCTAGGGGAGCGGGTGTGAATGAGCAGTTCTTC.

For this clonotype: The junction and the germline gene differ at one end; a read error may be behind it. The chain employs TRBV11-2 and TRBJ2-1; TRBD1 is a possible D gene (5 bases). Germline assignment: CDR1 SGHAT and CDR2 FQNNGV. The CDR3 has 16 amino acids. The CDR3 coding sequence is TGTGCCAGCAACTTGGACCCTGACAGCTCCTACAATGAACAGTTCTTC. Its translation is CASNLDPDSSYNEQFF.

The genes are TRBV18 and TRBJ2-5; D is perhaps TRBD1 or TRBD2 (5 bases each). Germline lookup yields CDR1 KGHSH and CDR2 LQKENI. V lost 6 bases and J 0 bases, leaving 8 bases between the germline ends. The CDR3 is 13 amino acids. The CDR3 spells CASSPGHQETQYF. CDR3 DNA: TGTGCCAGCTCCCCGGGACACCAAGAGACCCAGTACTTC.

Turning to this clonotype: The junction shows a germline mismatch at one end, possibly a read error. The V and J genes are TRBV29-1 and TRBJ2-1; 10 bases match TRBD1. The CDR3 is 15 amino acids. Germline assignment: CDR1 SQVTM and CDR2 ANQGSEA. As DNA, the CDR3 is TGCAGCCTTCAAACCGGGACAGGGGACGACAACGAGCAGTTCTTC. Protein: CSLQTGTGDDNEQFF.

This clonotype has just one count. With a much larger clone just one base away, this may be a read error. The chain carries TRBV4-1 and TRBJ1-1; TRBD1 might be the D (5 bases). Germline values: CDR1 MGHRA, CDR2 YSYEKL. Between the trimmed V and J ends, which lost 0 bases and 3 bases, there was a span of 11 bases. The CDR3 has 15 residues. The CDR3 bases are TGCGCCAGCAGCCAAGATGACGCAGGGTACACTGAAGCTTTCTTT. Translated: CASSQDDAGYTEAFF.

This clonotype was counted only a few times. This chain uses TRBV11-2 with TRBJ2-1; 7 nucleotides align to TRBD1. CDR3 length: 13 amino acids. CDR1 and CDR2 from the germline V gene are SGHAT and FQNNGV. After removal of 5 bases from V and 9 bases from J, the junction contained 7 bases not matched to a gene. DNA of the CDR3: TGTGCCAGCAGCCTATACAGGGGCGGTGAGCAGTTCTTC. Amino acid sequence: CASSLYRGGEQFF.

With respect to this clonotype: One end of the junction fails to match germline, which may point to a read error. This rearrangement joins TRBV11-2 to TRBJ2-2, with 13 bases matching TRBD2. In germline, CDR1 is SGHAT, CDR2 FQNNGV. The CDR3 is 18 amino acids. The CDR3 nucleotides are TGTGCCGGCAGCACTGGGACTAGCGGGACGAAGAACACCGGGGAGCTGTTTTTT. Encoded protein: CAGSTGTSGTKNTGELFF.

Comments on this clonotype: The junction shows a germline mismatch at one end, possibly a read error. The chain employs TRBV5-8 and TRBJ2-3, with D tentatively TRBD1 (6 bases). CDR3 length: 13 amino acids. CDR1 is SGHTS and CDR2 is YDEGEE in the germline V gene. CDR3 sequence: CARRKIQGIAQYF. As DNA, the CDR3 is TGTGCCAGGAGAAAGATCCAGGGGATTGCGCAATATTTT.

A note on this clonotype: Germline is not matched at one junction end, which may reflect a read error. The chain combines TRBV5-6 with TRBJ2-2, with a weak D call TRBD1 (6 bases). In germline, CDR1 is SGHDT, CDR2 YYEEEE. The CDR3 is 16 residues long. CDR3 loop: CASSTISQGNTGELFF. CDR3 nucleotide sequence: TGTGCCAGCAGCACAATATCACAGGGAAACACCGGAGAGCTGTTTTTT.

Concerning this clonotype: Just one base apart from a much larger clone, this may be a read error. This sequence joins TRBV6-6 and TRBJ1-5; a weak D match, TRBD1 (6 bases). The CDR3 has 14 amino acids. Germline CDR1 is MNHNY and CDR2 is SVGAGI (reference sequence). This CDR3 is CASSYSTGGQPQDF. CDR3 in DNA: TGTGCCAGCAGTTACTCGACGGGAGGACAGCCCCAGGATTTT.

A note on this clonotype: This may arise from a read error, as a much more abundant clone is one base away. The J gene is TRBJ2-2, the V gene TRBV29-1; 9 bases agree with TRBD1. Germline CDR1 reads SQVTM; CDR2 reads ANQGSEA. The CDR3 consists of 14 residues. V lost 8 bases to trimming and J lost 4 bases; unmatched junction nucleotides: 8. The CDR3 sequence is CSIRDRAGTGELFF. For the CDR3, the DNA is TGCAGCATCCGGGACAGGGCTGGCACCGGGGAGCTGTTTTTT.

DNA of the CDR3: TGTGCCAGCAGCCCCCATAGCGGGAGCGATGAGCAGTTCTTC. As protein: CASSPHSGSDEQFF. The rearrangement links TRBV7-3 to TRBJ2-1; TRBD2 agrees at 9 bases. Germline loops: CDR1 SGHTA, CDR2 FQGTGA. This CDR3 is 14 amino acids long. The J segment lost 8 bases and the V segment lost 5 bases, leaving 7 bases of the junction unmatched.

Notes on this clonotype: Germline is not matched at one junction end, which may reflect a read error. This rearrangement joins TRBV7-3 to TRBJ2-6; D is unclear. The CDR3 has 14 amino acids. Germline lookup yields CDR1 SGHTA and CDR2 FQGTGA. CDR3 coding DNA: TGCGCCAGCAGCTCCGGCTCTGGGGCCAACGTCCTGACTTTC. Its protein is CASSSGSGANVLTF.

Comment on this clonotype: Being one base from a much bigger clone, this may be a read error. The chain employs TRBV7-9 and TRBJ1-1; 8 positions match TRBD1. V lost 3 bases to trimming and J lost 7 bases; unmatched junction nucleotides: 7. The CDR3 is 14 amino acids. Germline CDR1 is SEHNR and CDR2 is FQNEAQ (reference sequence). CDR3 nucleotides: TGTGCCAGCAGCTTTTCAGCAGGGGGCAGTGAAGCTTTCTTT. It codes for CASSFSAGGSEAFF.

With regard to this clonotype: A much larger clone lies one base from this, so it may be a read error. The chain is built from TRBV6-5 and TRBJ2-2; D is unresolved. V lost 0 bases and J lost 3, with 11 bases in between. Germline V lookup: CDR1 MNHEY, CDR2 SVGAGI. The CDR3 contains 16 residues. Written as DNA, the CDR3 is TGTGCCAGCAGTTACTCGAACTCCCCGGACACCGGGGAGCTGTTTTTT. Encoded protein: CASSYSNSPDTGELFF.

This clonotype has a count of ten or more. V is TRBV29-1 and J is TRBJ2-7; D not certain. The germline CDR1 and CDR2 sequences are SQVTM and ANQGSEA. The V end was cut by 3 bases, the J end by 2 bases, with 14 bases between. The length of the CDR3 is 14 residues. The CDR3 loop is CSVDEAYPPYEQYF. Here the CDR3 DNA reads TGCAGCGTTGATGAGGCATACCCTCCCTACGAGCAGTACTTC.

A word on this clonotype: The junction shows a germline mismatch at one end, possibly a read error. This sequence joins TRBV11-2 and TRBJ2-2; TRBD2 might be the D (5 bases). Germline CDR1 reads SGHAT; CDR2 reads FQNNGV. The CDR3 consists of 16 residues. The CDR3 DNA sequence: TGTACCAGCAGCTTTTGGACTTACGCGAACACAGGGGAGCTGTTTTTT. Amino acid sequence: CTSSFWTYANTGELFF.

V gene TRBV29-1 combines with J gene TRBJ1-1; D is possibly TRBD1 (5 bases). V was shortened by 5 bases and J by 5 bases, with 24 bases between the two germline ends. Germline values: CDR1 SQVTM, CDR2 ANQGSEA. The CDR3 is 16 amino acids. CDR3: CSVYLMWQGLGTEAFF. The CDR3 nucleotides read TGCAGCGTTTACTTAATGTGGCAGGGTCTGGGAACTGAAGCTTTCTTT.

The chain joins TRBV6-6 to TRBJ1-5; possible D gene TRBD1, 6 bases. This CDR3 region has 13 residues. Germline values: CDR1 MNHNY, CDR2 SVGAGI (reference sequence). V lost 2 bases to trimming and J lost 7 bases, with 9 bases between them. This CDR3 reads CASSYPGEQPQHF. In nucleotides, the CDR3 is TGTGCCAGCAGTTACCCAGGGGAGCAGCCCCAGCATTTT.

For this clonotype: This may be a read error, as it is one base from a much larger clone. CDR3 DNA sequence: TGTGCCAGCAGCCCTTCGCGGACTAGCGGATACAATGAGCAGTACTTC. This encodes CASSPSRTSGYNEQYF. V and J are TRBV5-4 and TRBJ2-1, with 10 bases fitting TRBD2. Matching the DNA end better, TRBJ2-7 makes the J call doubtful. Germline V lookup: CDR1 SGHNT, CDR2 YYREEE (reference sequence). The CDR3 is 16 amino acids.